Listed below are T cell receptor beta chains from one sample, sequenced in a study of CD8 T cells in ankylosing spondylitis. TCRdb analysed the 5' RACE reads with MiXCR anew, one entry per CDR3 protein. The sample has 250,000 or so distinct CDR3 sequences; 10% are singletons. Sequenced input: blood, either unsorted or a sorted T cell fraction (not recorded which). The receptors stem from a male donor with ankylosing spondylitis or in good health (not recorded which). The CDR3 runs from the conserved cysteine through the conserved F or W. The D gene is left open where the match is weak. Some rows have no size entry. The others give once, few or many, or a class for an expanded clone.

v_call: TRBV19
d_call: TRBD2
j_call: TRBJ2-7
clone_size: many
cdr3_aa: CASSPLAGVVYEQYF
cdr3_nt: TGTGCCAGTAGTCCCCTAGCGGGAGTTGTCTACGAGCAGTACTTC

v_call: TRBV7-9
d_call: NA
j_call: TRBJ1-6
clone_size: few
cdr3_aa: CASRAGSQNSPLHF
cdr3_nt: TGTGCCAGCCGGGCCGGGTCTCAGAATTCACCCCTCCACTTT

v_call: TRBV20-1
d_call: NA
j_call: TRBJ2-4
clone_size: many
cdr3_aa: CSAPTEGFIAKNIQYF
cdr3_nt: TGCAGTGCCCCAACCGAGGGGTTCATAGCCAAAAACATTCAGTACTTC

v_call: TRBV20-1
d_call: NA
j_call: TRBJ2-3
clone_size: many
cdr3_aa: CSASLEAPDTQYF
cdr3_nt: TGCAGTGCTAGTCTGGAGGCCCCAGATACGCAGTATTTT

v_call: TRBV14
d_call: NA
j_call: TRBJ2-2
clone_size: many
cdr3_aa: CASSLFPGRSNTGELFF
cdr3_nt: TGTGCCAGCAGCCTATTTCCGGGCAGATCGAACACCGGGGAGCTGTTTTTT

v_call: TRBV10-3
d_call: TRBD1
j_call: TRBJ2-7
clone_size: many
cdr3_aa: CAISLPGTGLEQYF
cdr3_nt: TGTGCCATCAGTTTGCCCGGGACAGGGCTGGAGCAGTACTTC

v_call: TRBV12-3/TRBV12-4
d_call: TRBD1
j_call: TRBJ2-2
clone_size: many
cdr3_aa: CASSLGTGINTGELFF
cdr3_nt: TGTGCCAGCAGTTTGGGGACAGGGATAAACACCGGGGAGCTGTTTTTT

v_call: TRBV5-1
d_call: NA
j_call: TRBJ2-3
clone_size: many
cdr3_aa: CASSLSGLAPDTQYF
cdr3_nt: TGCGCCAGCAGCTTGAGCGGGCTCGCGCCAGATACGCAGTATTTT

v_call: TRBV20-1
d_call: TRBD2
j_call: TRBJ2-1
clone_size: few
cdr3_aa: CSAWLAGGPYEQFF
cdr3_nt: TGCAGTGCTTGGCTAGCGGGGGGGCCCTATGAGCAGTTCTTC

v_call: TRBV10-3
d_call: TRBD1
j_call: TRBJ2-7
clone_size: many
cdr3_aa: CAISRTQGASAYEQYF
cdr3_nt: TGTGCCATCAGTAGGACCCAGGGGGCGTCAGCCTACGAGCAGTACTTC

v_call: TRBV12-3/TRBV12-4
d_call: TRBD2
j_call: TRBJ2-3
clone_size: many
cdr3_aa: CASRMGGTDTQYF
cdr3_nt: TGTGCCAGCAGGATGGGGGGGACAGATACGCAGTATTTT

v_call: TRBV2
d_call: NA
j_call: TRBJ2-3
clone_size: few
cdr3_aa: CASSLGARGYTDTQYF
cdr3_nt: TGTGCCAGCAGCCTTGGGGCCAGGGGTTACACAGATACGCAGTATTTT

v_call: TRBV29-1
d_call: NA
j_call: TRBJ2-7
clone_size: many
cdr3_aa: CSVLGGEKPYEQYF
cdr3_nt: TGCAGCGTTTTGGGGGGAGAGAAGCCCTACGAGCAGTACTTC

v_call: TRBV20-1
d_call: NA
j_call: TRBJ2-1
clone_size: many
cdr3_aa: CSARRGLYNEQFF
cdr3_nt: TGCAGTGCTAGAAGGGGACTCTACAATGAGCAGTTCTTC

v_call: TRBV7-9
d_call: NA
j_call: TRBJ2-1
clone_size: NA
cdr3_aa: CASSTAGSSYNEQFF
cdr3_nt: TGTGCCAGCAGCACTGCGGGGAGCTCCTACAATGAGCAGTTCTTC

v_call: TRBV29-1
d_call: NA
j_call: TRBJ1-2
clone_size: many
cdr3_aa: CSVELTGTSGGYTF
cdr3_nt: TGCAGCGTTGAATTGACCGGGACATCAGGAGGCTACACCTTC

v_call: TRBV6-1
d_call: TRBD1
j_call: TRBJ1-1
clone_size: NA
cdr3_aa: CASSEKGQGVTEAFF
cdr3_nt: TGTGCCAGCAGTGAAAAAGGACAGGGGGTGACTGAAGCTTTCTTT

v_call: TRBV7-2
d_call: TRBD1
j_call: TRBJ2-7
clone_size: many
cdr3_aa: CASSPSGQGLKGEQYF
cdr3_nt: TGTGCCAGCAGCCCCTCGGGACAGGGGTTAAAGGGCGAGCAGTACTTC

v_call: TRBV30
d_call: NA
j_call: TRBJ1-5
clone_size: many
cdr3_aa: CAWSAEDQPQHF
cdr3_nt: TGTGCCTGGAGCGCTGAAGACCAGCCCCAGCATTTT

v_call: TRBV7-2
d_call: NA
j_call: TRBJ2-3
clone_size: NA
cdr3_aa: CASSLILAVPDTQYF
cdr3_nt: TGTGCCAGCAGCTTAATCCTAGCCGTGCCAGATACGCAGTATTTT

v_call: TRBV6-5
d_call: NA
j_call: TRBJ2-5
clone_size: few
cdr3_aa: CASRDRTSPQETQYF
cdr3_nt: TGTGCCAGTAGAGACAGGACCTCTCCACAAGAGACCCAGTACTTC

v_call: TRBV2
d_call: NA
j_call: TRBJ1-2
clone_size: many
cdr3_aa: CASSGAVGDNYGYTF
cdr3_nt: TGTGCCAGCAGTGGGGCGGTGGGAGATAACTATGGCTACACCTTC

v_call: TRBV12-3/TRBV12-4
d_call: TRBD1
j_call: TRBJ2-6
clone_size: NA
cdr3_aa: CASSPDRGPSGANVLTF
cdr3_nt: TGTGCCAGCAGCCCAGACAGGGGACCCTCTGGGGCCAACGTCCTGACTTTC

v_call: TRBV10-2
d_call: NA
j_call: TRBJ1-2
clone_size: many
cdr3_aa: CASRDLGTDTSYTF
cdr3_nt: TGCGCCAGCAGGGACTTGGGGACCGACACTAGCTACACCTTC

v_call: TRBV19
d_call: TRBD2
j_call: TRBJ2-3
clone_size: few
cdr3_aa: CASSPLAVTDTQYF
cdr3_nt: TGTGCCAGTAGTCCGCTAGCGGTCACAGATACGCAGTATTTT

v_call: TRBV5-1
d_call: NA
j_call: TRBJ1-1
clone_size: many
cdr3_aa: CASSWGGLGNTEAFF
cdr3_nt: TGCGCCAGCAGCTGGGGGGGTTTGGGGAACACTGAAGCTTTCTTT

v_call: TRBV12-3/TRBV12-4
d_call: TRBD1
j_call: TRBJ2-5
clone_size: NA
cdr3_aa: CASTTRDRGEETQYF
cdr3_nt: TGTGCCAGCACTACCCGGGACAGGGGGGAAGAGACCCAGTACTTC

v_call: TRBV5-6
d_call: TRBD1
j_call: TRBJ1-6
clone_size: many
cdr3_aa: CASSSGQGNSPLHF
cdr3_nt: TGTGCCAGCAGCTCGGGACAGGGGAATTCACCCCTCCACTTT

v_call: TRBV10-3
d_call: NA
j_call: TRBJ2-7
clone_size: NA
cdr3_aa: CAISESTGRHSYEQYF
cdr3_nt: TGTGCCATCAGTGAGTCGACGGGGAGACACTCCTACGAGCAGTACTTC

v_call: TRBV30
d_call: NA
j_call: TRBJ1-5
clone_size: many
cdr3_aa: CAWNAAPRQPQHF
cdr3_nt: TGTGCCTGGAATGCTGCCCCCCGACAGCCCCAGCATTTT

v_call: TRBV5-1
d_call: TRBD1
j_call: TRBJ1-1
clone_size: NA
cdr3_aa: CASSFTGTGGPFF
cdr3_nt: TGCGCCAGCAGCTTCACCGGGACAGGGGGACCTTTCTTT

v_call: TRBV20-1
d_call: NA
j_call: TRBJ2-2
clone_size: many
cdr3_aa: CSATTANTGELFF
cdr3_nt: TGCAGTGCCACGACAGCGAACACCGGGGAGCTGTTTTTT

v_call: TRBV5-1
d_call: NA
j_call: TRBJ2-7
clone_size: few
cdr3_aa: CASSRGLARRSYEQYF
cdr3_nt: TGCGCCAGCAGCCGGGGACTTGCCAGGAGGTCCTACGAGCAGTACTTC

v_call: TRBV10-1
d_call: NA
j_call: TRBJ2-7
clone_size: few
cdr3_aa: CASSGGTDRPYEQYF
cdr3_nt: TGCGCCAGCAGCGGAGGGACCGACCGCCCCTACGAGCAGTACTTC

v_call: TRBV12-3/TRBV12-4
d_call: NA
j_call: TRBJ2-1
clone_size: NA
cdr3_aa: CAGSRLPDNEQFF
cdr3_nt: TGTGCCGGCAGCCGTCTCCCTGATAATGAGCAGTTCTTC

v_call: TRBV5-6
d_call: NA
j_call: TRBJ2-7
clone_size: NA
cdr3_aa: CASSFPGQSYEQYF
cdr3_nt: TGTGCCAGCAGCTTCCCAGGACAGTCCTACGAGCAGTACTTC

v_call: TRBV30
d_call: NA
j_call: TRBJ2-2
clone_size: few
cdr3_aa: CAWSVEMTGELFF
cdr3_nt: TGTGCCTGGAGTGTAGAAATGACCGGGGAGCTGTTTTTT

v_call: TRBV20-1
d_call: TRBD1
j_call: TRBJ1-1
clone_size: NA
cdr3_aa: CSAPSQGDEAFF
cdr3_nt: TGCAGTGCCCCCTCACAGGGGGATGAAGCTTTCTTT

v_call: TRBV2
d_call: NA
j_call: TRBJ2-4
clone_size: NA
cdr3_aa: CASQEERAKNIQYF
cdr3_nt: TGTGCCAGCCAGGAGGAAAGAGCCAAAAACATTCAGTACTTC

v_call: TRBV4-2
d_call: NA
j_call: TRBJ1-5
clone_size: few
cdr3_aa: CASSQDPGGRGNQPQHF
cdr3_nt: TGTGCCAGCAGCCAAGATCCAGGAGGGCGAGGGAATCAGCCCCAGCATTTT

v_call: TRBV20-1
d_call: NA
j_call: TRBJ1-5
clone_size: few
cdr3_aa: CSARLQGGGNQPQHF
cdr3_nt: TGCAGTGCTAGATTACAGGGCGGAGGCAATCAGCCCCAGCATTTT

v_call: TRBV5-1
d_call: TRBD1
j_call: TRBJ2-7
clone_size: many
cdr3_aa: CASTQTGNPYEQYF
cdr3_nt: TGCGCCAGCACCCAGACAGGGAATCCCTACGAGCAGTACTTC

v_call: TRBV7-2
d_call: NA
j_call: TRBJ2-2
clone_size: many
cdr3_aa: CASSLAAAGELFF
cdr3_nt: TGTGCCAGCAGCTTAGCAGCGGCCGGGGAGCTGTTTTTT

v_call: TRBV6-5
d_call: NA
j_call: TRBJ1-2
clone_size: many
cdr3_aa: CASSYSLGALTNGYTF
cdr3_nt: TGTGCCAGCAGTTACTCGTTGGGGGCACTGACAAACGGCTACACCTTC